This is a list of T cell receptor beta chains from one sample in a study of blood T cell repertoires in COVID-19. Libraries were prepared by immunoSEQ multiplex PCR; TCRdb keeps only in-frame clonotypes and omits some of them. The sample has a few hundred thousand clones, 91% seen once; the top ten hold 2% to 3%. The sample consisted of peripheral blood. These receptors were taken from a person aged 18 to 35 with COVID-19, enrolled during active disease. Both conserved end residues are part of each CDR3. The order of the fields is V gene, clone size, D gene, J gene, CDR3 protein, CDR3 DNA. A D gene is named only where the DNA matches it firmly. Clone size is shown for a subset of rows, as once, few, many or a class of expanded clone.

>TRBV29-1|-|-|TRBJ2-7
CSVRLPTTYEQYF
TGCAGCGTCCGCTTACCCACTACCTACGAGCAGTACTTC
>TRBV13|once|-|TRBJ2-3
CASSYPTEGVTDTQYF
TGTGCCAGCAGTTACCCTACGGAGGGCGTAACAGATACGCAGTATTTT
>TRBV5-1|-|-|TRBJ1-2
CASSLDPIANYGYTF
TGCGCCAGCAGCTTGGATCCTATAGCTAACTATGGCTACACCTTC
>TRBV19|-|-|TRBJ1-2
CASSPGGYANYGYTF
TGTGCCAGTAGCCCCGGCGGGTATGCTAACTATGGCTACACCTTC
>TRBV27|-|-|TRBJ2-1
CASSLYAPGTSSPSYNEQFF
TGTGCCAGCAGTTTATACGCACCGGGGACTTCCTCTCCCTCCTACAATGAGCAGTTCTTC
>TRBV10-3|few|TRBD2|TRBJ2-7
CAISPGTSGSYEQYF
TGTGCCATCAGCCCCGGGACTAGCGGATCGTACGAGCAGTACTTC
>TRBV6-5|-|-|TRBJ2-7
CASSYMLGHKYYEQYF
TGTGCCAGCAGCTACATGTTGGGACACAAATACTACGAGCAGTACTTC
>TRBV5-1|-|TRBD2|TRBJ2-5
CASSLGLAQETQYF
TGCGCCAGCAGCTTGGGACTAGCCCAAGAGACCCAGTACTTC
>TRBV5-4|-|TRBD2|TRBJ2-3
CASTERLAGGSTDTQYF
TGTGCCAGCACCGAACGACTAGCGGGAGGGAGCACAGATACGCAGTATTTT
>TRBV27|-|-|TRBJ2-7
CASRTYEQYF
TGTGCCAGCCGTACCTACGAGCAGTACTTC
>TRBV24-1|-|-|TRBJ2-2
CATSDAGAGELFFHF
TGTGCCACCAGTGATGCAGGGGCCGGGGAGCTGTTTTTCCACTTT
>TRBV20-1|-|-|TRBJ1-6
CSASPATSRGNSPLHF
TGCAGTGCTAGTCCAGCCACGAGTAGAGGGAATTCACCCCTCCACTTT
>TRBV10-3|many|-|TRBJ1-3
CAISDSGRKHTIYF
TGTGCCATCAGTGACTCGGGGAGGAAACACACCATATATTTT
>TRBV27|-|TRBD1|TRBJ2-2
CASSLRQGAVGELFF
TGTGCCAGCAGTCTTAGACAGGGGGCGGTCGGGGAGCTGTTTTTT
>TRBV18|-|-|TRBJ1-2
CASSPQIGQEGSYGYTF
TGTGCCAGCTCACCACAAATAGGGCAAGAAGGGAGCTATGGCTACACCTTC
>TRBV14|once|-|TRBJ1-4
CASSVQGSNEKLFF
TGTGCCAGCAGCGTACAGGGTTCTAATGAAAAACTGTTTTTT
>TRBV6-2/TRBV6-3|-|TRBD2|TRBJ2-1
CASSFPLVAGGVNEQFF
TGTGCCAGCAGTTTCCCCTTGGTGGCGGGAGGGGTCAATGAGCAGTTCTTC
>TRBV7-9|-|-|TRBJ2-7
CASSPFTLGASYEQYF
TGTGCCAGCAGCCCCTTCACCTTGGGCGCCTCCTACGAGCAGTACTTC
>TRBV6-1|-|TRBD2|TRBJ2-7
CASSDPASGFYEQYF
TGTGCCAGCAGTGATCCGGCTAGCGGGTTCTACGAGCAGTACTTC
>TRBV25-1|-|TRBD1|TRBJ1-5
CASSRGQGYEPQHF
TGTGCCAGCAGTCGCGGACAGGGTTACGAGCCCCAGCATTTT
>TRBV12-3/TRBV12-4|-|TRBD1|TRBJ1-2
CASSLQGASYTF
TGTGCCAGCAGTTTACAGGGGGCCAGCTACACCTTC
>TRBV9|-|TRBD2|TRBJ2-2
CASSVGLAGGRGGLFF
TGTGCCAGCAGCGTAGGACTAGCGGGAGGACGGGGGGGGCTGTTTTTT
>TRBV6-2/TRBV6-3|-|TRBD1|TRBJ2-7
CASSYEGTGANEQYF
TGTGCCAGCAGTTACGAGGGCACAGGGGCGAACGAGCAGTACTTC
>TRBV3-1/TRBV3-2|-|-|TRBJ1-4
CASSPPIAGPRQAKGEKLFF
TGTGCCAGCAGCCCCCCAATCGCAGGACCGAGACAGGCGAAGGGGGAAAAACTGTTTTTT
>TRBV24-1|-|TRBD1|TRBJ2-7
CATSDPRQGHEQYF
TGTGCCACCAGTGATCCCCGACAGGGGCACGAGCAGTACTTC
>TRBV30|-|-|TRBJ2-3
CAWSATGRTDTQYF
TGTGCCTGGAGTGCGACAGGGAGGACAGATACGCAGTATTTT
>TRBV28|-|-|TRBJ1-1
CASSLGGGRSTEAFF
TGTGCCAGCAGTTTAGGGGGGGGGCGAAGCACTGAAGCTTTCTTT
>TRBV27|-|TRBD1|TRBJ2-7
CASSGIGTALYEQYF
TGTGCCAGCAGTGGAATCGGGACAGCCCTCTACGAGCAGTACTTC
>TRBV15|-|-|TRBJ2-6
CATTPTTTYSGANVLTF
TGTGCCACCACCCCGACTACAACCTACTCTGGGGCCAACGTCCTGACTTTC
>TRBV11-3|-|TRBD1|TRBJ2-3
CASSRGQGASDTQYF
TGTGCCAGCAGCCGCGGACAGGGGGCCTCAGATACGCAGTATTTT
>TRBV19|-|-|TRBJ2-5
CASSPQNQETQYF
TGTGCCAGTAGTCCGCAGAATCAAGAGACCCAGTACTTC
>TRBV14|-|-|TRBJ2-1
CASSQGNRIYNEQFF
TGTGCCAGCAGCCAAGGAAACAGAATATACAATGAGCAGTTCTTC